The clone carrying this TCR beta chain has a single count. Per the original methods: Estimation of nucleated cell counts was performed using reference gene primer amplification. Some clones are missing from TCRdb's copy, which holds only in-frame ones; the method was immunoSEQ multiplex PCR. D and trimming were read from the DNA, whereas the V and J calls and clone size are those reported in that table. The repertoire has tens of thousands of clones, 87% of them found once; the top ten carry about 15%. The source of the sample is a study of blood T cell repertoires in COVID-19. The CDR3 runs 18 residues. The V segment lost 0 bases and the J segment 5 bases; nucleotides outside the gene matches: 15. Germline values: CDR1 MGHRA, CDR2 YSYEKL.

Sequences were obtained from peripheral blood. J is TRBJ2-7 and V is TRBV4-1; 8 bases line up with TRBD1. The sequence was obtained from a male donor with acute or convalescent COVID-19. This chain's CDR3 is CASSQEGPGQVSSHEQYF. CDR3 nucleotide sequence: TGCGCCAGCAGCCAAGAGGGTCCGGGACAGGTTTCTTCCCACGAGCAGTACTTC.